The 20 T cell receptor beta chains given below trace back to one sample, sequenced in a study of blood T cell repertoires in COVID-19. Using immunoSEQ multiplex PCR, the repertoire was profiled, and TCRdb retains in-frame clones only, with some absent. The sample shows approximately 120,000 clones, roughly 80% of them seen only once. Sequences were obtained from peripheral blood. The source of these receptors is a human donor in a cohort sampled during active or convalescent COVID-19.

V and J are TRBV9 and TRBJ2-1, with 8 bases lining up with TRBD2. After removal of 4 bases from V and 6 bases from J, the junction contained 6 bases not matched to a gene. In germline, CDR1 is SGDLS, CDR2 YYNGEE. The CDR3 extends over 14 amino acids. As DNA, the CDR3 is TGTGCCAGCAGCCCCAGAGGGACTAGCAATGAGCAGTTCTTC. This codes for CASSPRGTSNEQFF.

This CDR3 reads CSVFGTGENTIYF. CDR3 sequence (DNA): TGCAGCGTTTTTGGGACAGGGGAAAACACCATATATTTT. The chain joins TRBV29-1 to TRBJ1-3, with 10 bases aligning to TRBD1. The J segment lost 6 bases and the V segment lost 5 bases, leaving 4 bases of the junction unmatched. CDR3 size: 13 residues. CDR1 SQVTM and CDR2 ANQGSEA come from the germline V gene.

The V call is TRBV18, the J call TRBJ1-1; D may be TRBD1 (5 bases). Trimming removed 4 bases from V and 1 base from J, with 10 bases in between. CDR3 length equals 14 residues. CDR1 KGHSH and CDR2 LQKENI come from the germline V gene. CDR3 amino acids: CASSLDGQNTEAFF. The CDR3 DNA is TGTGCCAGCTCACTGGACGGACAGAACACTGAAGCTTTCTTT.

The chain uses TRBV7-2 and TRBJ1-6; TRBD1 is a possible D gene (5 bases). There are 16 residues in the CDR3. Between the trimmed V and J ends, which lost 4 bases and 9 bases, there was a span of 19 bases. Germline lookup yields CDR1 SGHTA and CDR2 FQGNSA. The CDR3 here is CASSSQGVGPGSPLHF. CDR3 in DNA: TGTGCCAGCAGCTCGCAGGGTGTAGGGCCGGGTTCACCCCTCCACTTT.

This sequence joins TRBV9 and TRBJ1-4; 7 nucleotides align to TRBD1. Trimming at V came to 4 bases and at J to 3 bases, leaving 9 bases not matched to a gene. The CDR3 is 16 amino acids. Germline V gene sequence: CDR1 SGDLS, CDR2 YYNGEE. Here the CDR3 reads CASSPGRGGSNEKLFF. The CDR3 region has the DNA TGTGCCAGCAGCCCGGGGAGAGGGGGCTCTAATGAAAAACTGTTTTTT. Together with reference TRBV9 and TRBJ1-4, the CDR3 gives the full variable domain: DSGVTQTPKHLITATGQRVTLRCSPRSGDLSVYWYQQSLDQGLQFLIQYYNGEERAKGNILERFSAQQFPDLHSELNLSSLELGDSALYFCASSPGRGGSNEKLFFGSGTQLSVL.

The gene calls are TRBV7-2 and TRBJ1-5; TRBD1 is a possible D gene (5 bases). Germline V CDR1 and CDR2: SGHTA, FQGNSA. Trimming pared 7 bases from V and 4 bases from J, leaving 17 bases between. This CDR3 has 15 amino acids. The CDR3 DNA reads TGTGCCAGCACCCAGGGACCGGAGGGAAATCAGCCCCAGCATTTT. It codes for CASTQGPEGNQPQHF.

V usage is TRBV18 and J usage is TRBJ1-2; 9 bases agree with TRBD1. Germline V gene sequence: CDR1 KGHSH, CDR2 LQKENI. The CDR3 covers 14 residues. Trimming at V came to 3 bases and at J to 7 bases, leaving 6 bases not matched to a gene. CDR3 bases: TGTGCCAGCTCACCCGAACAGGGGGCTAGTGGCTACACCTTC. The encoded protein is CASSPEQGASGYTF.

The chain combines TRBV5-6 with TRBJ1-6, with no clear D. With 3 bases removed from V and 0 bases from J, the gap between germline ends came to 13 bases. Germline CDR1 SGHDT, CDR2 YYEEEE. The CDR3 spans 17 residues. The CDR3 region has the DNA TGTGCCAGCAGCTCGCTAGACTGGCGCTCCTATAATTCACCCCTCCACTTT. This sequence encodes CASSSLDWRSYNSPLHF.

In this sample, this clone turned up a few times. The V gene is TRBV27, the J gene TRBJ1-5; 7 bases line up with TRBD1. From germline, CDR1 is MNHEY and CDR2 SMNVEV (reference sequence). The CDR3 has 15 amino acids. V gave up 6 bases and J gave up 4 bases; unmatched junction bases: 9. The CDR3: CASRRNDRENQPQHF. The DNA for the CDR3 is TGTGCCAGCAGACGGAACGACAGGGAAAATCAGCCCCAGCATTTT.

V usage is TRBV10-1 and J usage is TRBJ2-3; D unclear. Trimming took off 0 bases at V and 6 bases at J, with 16 bases between the two ends. The CDR3 covers 16 residues. Germline V gene sequence: CDR1 WNHNN, CDR2 SYGVQD (reference sequence). The DNA for the CDR3 is TGCGCCAGCAGTGAGTCGAAAGGTAGTCTCAGGGATACGCAGTATTTT. Residues: CASSESKGSLRDTQYF.

The chain has TRBV7-9 and TRBJ1-1; 9 nucleotides line up with TRBD1. The V gene's germline CDR1 is SEHNR and CDR2 FQNEAQ (reference sequence). This CDR3 has 14 amino acids. Trimming cost V 5 bases and J 1 base; bases outside gene matches: 2. The CDR3 nucleotides are TGTGCCAGCAGCCAGGGACAGGGGAACACTGAAGCTTTCTTT. This sequence encodes CASSQGQGNTEAFF.

The chain recombines TRBV18 with TRBJ2-1; 9 bases agree with TRBD2. Looked up from germline, CDR1 is KGHSH and CDR2 is LQKENI. The J segment lost 9 bases and the V segment lost 1 base, leaving 7 bases of the junction unmatched. The CDR3 extends over 15 amino acids. CDR3 amino acids: CASSPLAGASTEQFF. CDR3 DNA: TGTGCCAGCTCACCACTAGCGGGAGCGTCCACTGAGCAGTTCTTC.

The chain is built from TRBV10-3 and TRBJ1-6; D is unclear. This CDR3 is built from 14 residues. V lost 6 bases and J lost 5, with 11 bases in between. Germline V gene data show CDR1 as ENHRY and CDR2 as SYGVKD. The CDR3: CAISFGVHNSPLHF. The CDR3 DNA is TGTGCCATCAGCTTCGGGGTCCATAATTCACCCCTCCACTTT.

V usage is TRBV10-1 and J usage is TRBJ2-1, with 8 nucleotides matching TRBD2. CDR3 size: 14 residues. Trimming cost V 4 bases and J 1 base; bases outside gene matches: 0. Germline V gene data show CDR1 as WNHNN and CDR2 as SYGVQD (reference sequence). The CDR3: CASSAGGSYNEQFF. The CDR3, as DNA: TGCGCCAGCAGTGCGGGGGGGTCCTACAATGAGCAGTTCTTC.

This rearrangement joins TRBV6-5 to TRBJ1-2, with 9 bases fitting TRBD1. Trimming cost V 4 bases and J 8 bases; bases outside gene matches: 11. The V gene's germline CDR1 is MNHEY and CDR2 SVGAGI. CDR3 length: 15 residues. CDR3 protein: CASSSTGTGTRGYTF. The CDR3 coding sequence is TGTGCCAGCAGTTCGACAGGGACAGGGACGCGAGGCTACACCTTC.

The table lists this clone with a few counts. One end of the junction fails to match germline, which may point to a read error. The chain couples TRBV19 to TRBJ2-5; D not resolved. From germline, CDR1 is LNHDA and CDR2 SQIVND (reference sequence). The CDR3 loop spans 15 amino acids. The CDR3 is CASSVDTRARETQYF. The CDR3 DNA follows: TGTGCCAGTAGTGTAGACACCCGAGCGAGGGAGACCCAGTACTTC.

In the case of this clone: The junction does not match germline at one end; this may be a read error. The rearrangement links TRBV10-3 to TRBJ1-3, with D perhaps TRBD1 (6 bases). This CDR3 is 18 amino acids long. Per the germline V gene, CDR1 is ENHRY and CDR2 is SYGVKD. Written as DNA, the CDR3 is TGTGCCATCAGTAAGTCTACAGGGTTCTTTCTCTCTGGAAACACCATATATTTT. Translating it yields CAISKSTGFFLSGNTIYF.

V is TRBV18 and J is TRBJ2-3, with D tentatively TRBD2 (5 bases). The CDR3 sequence is 14 residues long. Per the germline V gene, CDR1 is KGHSH and CDR2 is LQKENI. CDR3 DNA sequence: TGTGCGTCGACCGGCCCCTGGGAGACAGATACGCAGTATTTT. Amino acids: CASTGPWETDTQYF. Together with reference TRBV18 and TRBJ2-3, the CDR3 gives the full variable domain: NAGVMQNPRHLVRRRGQEARLRCSPMKGHSHVYWYRQLPEEGLKFMVYLQKENIIDESGMPKERFSAEFPKEGPSILRIQQVVRGDSAAYFCASTGPWETDTQYFGPGTRLTVL.

This clone has a single count. This chain joins TRBV27 and TRBJ1-6; unclear D gene. Germline V lookup: CDR1 MNHEY, CDR2 SMNVEV (reference sequence). Trimming removed 7 bases from V and 0 bases from J, with 10 bases in between. CDR3 length: 15 amino acids. This CDR3 is CASNSRGSYNSPLHF. CDR3 nucleotides: TGTGCCAGCAATAGTCGGGGCTCCTATAATTCACCCCTCCACTTT.

The chain has TRBV5-6 and TRBJ2-2; the match to TRBD2 covers 7 bases. Germline V gives CDR1 SGHDT, CDR2 YYEEEE. With V trimmed by 4 bases and J by 3 bases, 9 bases remained unmatched. The CDR3 is 16 residues long. Here the CDR3 reads CASSLIAGLHTGELFF. In DNA, the CDR3 is TGTGCCAGCAGCCTAATCGCGGGACTACACACCGGGGAGCTGTTTTTT.